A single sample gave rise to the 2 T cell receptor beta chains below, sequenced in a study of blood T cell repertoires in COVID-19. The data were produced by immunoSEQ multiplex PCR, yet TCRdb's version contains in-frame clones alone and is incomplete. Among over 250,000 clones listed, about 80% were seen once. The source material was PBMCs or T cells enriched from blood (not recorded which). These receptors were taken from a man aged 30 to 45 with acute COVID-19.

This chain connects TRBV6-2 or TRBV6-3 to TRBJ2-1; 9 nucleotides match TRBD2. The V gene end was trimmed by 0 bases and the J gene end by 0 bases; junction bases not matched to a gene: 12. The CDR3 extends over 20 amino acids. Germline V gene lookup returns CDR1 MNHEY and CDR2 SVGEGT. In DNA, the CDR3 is TGTGCCAGCAGTTACTCGACGGGCGGGAGGGCCCCAAGCTCCTACAATGAGCAGTTCTTC. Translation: CASSYSTGGRAPSSYNEQFF.

Here the CDR3 reads CASSPCIYEQYV. For the CDR3, the DNA is TGTGCCAGCAGTCCGTGTATTTACGAGCAGTACGTC. This chain uses TRBV27 with TRBJ2-7; D uncertain. The CDR3 contains 12 residues. The V end was cut by 5 bases, the J end by 4 bases, with 9 bases between. Germline assignment: CDR1 MNHEY and CDR2 SMNVEV (reference sequence).